This T cell receptor (beta chain) was profiled in a study of cytomegalovirus exposure and HLA in healthy donors. Study-wide results and caveats: Among the CMV-associated chains, a few were confirmed in vitro as specific for CMV antigens. Cytomegalovirus-associated TCR beta chains were listed, numbering 150 to 200. Across HLA loci, a later analysis found differing TCR association rates, with DRB1 most and HLA-C fewest.

This CDR3 has 12 amino acids. CDR1 is SQVTM and CDR2 is ANQGSEA in the germline V gene. Trimming cost V 3 bases and J 4 bases, with 9 bases left between them. While unrecorded immune exposures were likely, the donors were nominally healthy when sampled. In the PCR, 60 Vbeta and 13 Jbeta primers were used. Clones were read by immunoSEQ multiplex PCR, and TCRdb kept only the in-frame ones, dropping some. The data hold 140,000 to 150,000 clones, with 75% to 80% observed a single time. Remarks on this clone: No antigen is known for it.

Sequenced sample: PBMCs. The chain recombines TRBV29-1 with TRBJ1-2, with unresolved D. The receptor's source is a woman aged 18-30 years in good health and CMV-seropositive. The CDR3 bases are TGCAGCGTTGAGGGCAGAAGCTATGGCTACACCTTC. Its translation is CSVEGRSYGYTF.